Sequencing of this T cell receptor beta chain was carried out in a study of T cells in Graves' hyperthyroidism and ophthalmopathy. Whole-study findings and limits: Most thyroid-expanded clonotypes above 0.001 were also found in blood. Model-based prediction identified ophthalmopathy a median roughly six months prior to its onset.

Notes on this clonotype: Its antigen is currently unknown.

The CDR3 runs 13 residues. Trimming took 7 bases from V and 0 from J, leaving 8 bases between them. Germline V lookup: CDR1 MNHNS, CDR2 SASEGT. Hyperthyroidism of Graves' type that showed no ophthalmopathy progression within 18 months was stable. Fresh peripheral blood, more than 9 ml, yielded the PBMCs. The source material, RNA transcripts, was used to amplify TCR beta CDR3 regions. A set of HTBI primers served as the primers for a first-round RT-PCR of the TCR CDR3. From the multiplex PCR reads, TCRdb called clonotypes with MiXCR, one entry per CDR3 protein. The table has hundreds of thousands of distinct CDR3 sequences, around 13% seen once; the top ten hold roughly 10%.

The chain carries TRBV6-1 and TRBJ2-3, with unresolved D. What was sequenced was blood. The clonotype originates from a woman in her late teens or twenties with Graves' hyperthyroidism. CDR3 sequence (DNA): TGTGCCAGCACCCCCGCTAGCACAGATACGCAGTATTTT. As protein: CASTPASTDTQYF.